This paragraph reports one T cell receptor beta chain. Its antigen is unknown. Random hexamers primed reverse transcription of roughly 0.5 to 1 ug RNA. TCRdb processed the immunoSEQ multiplex PCR reads anew with MiXCR; each CDR3 protein has one entry. This sample carries roughly 150,000 distinct CDR3 sequences, 85% to 95% of them seen once, and the ten largest clones take about 0.16%. Sequencing of TCR beta covered CD8+ and CD4+ T cells obtained from blood. This entry is derived from a study of CD8 T cells in Susac syndrome. Study findings and constraints: Clonal expansion was absent from the CD4+ T cell repertoires in Susac syndrome.

CDR1 and CDR2 from the germline V gene are KGHSH and LQKENI. This CDR3 region has 15 residues. V was trimmed by 2 bases and J by 2 bases, leaving 13 bases between them. The chain uses TRBV18 and TRBJ2-7; D possibly corresponds to TRBD2 (6 bases). The specimen was CD4+ T cells from PBMCs. The receptor was derived from a human donor with Susac syndrome. CDR3 loop: CASSPGRTDAYEQYF. In DNA, the CDR3 is TGTGCCAGCTCACCAGGGAGGACTGACGCCTACGAGCAGTACTTC.